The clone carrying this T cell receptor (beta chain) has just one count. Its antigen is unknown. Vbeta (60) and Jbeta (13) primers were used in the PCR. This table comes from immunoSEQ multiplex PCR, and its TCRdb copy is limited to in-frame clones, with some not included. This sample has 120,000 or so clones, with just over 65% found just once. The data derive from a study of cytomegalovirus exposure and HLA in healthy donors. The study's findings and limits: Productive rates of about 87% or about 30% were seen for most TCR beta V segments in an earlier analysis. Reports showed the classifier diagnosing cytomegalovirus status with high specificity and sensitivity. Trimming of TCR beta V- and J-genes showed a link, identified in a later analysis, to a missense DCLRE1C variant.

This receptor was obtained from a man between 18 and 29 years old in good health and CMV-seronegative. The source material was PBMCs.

CDR3 in amino acids: CASSQDFRSEGGYTF. CDR3 in DNA: TGTGCCAGCAGCCAAGATTTCAGAAGCGAAGGTGGTTACACCTTC. The J gene is TRBJ1-2, the V gene TRBV14; D gene unclear. Trimming took 0 bases from V and 11 from J, leaving 19 bases between them. Germline V gene lookup returns CDR1 SGHDN and CDR2 FVKESK. The CDR3 loop spans 15 amino acids.